This T cell receptor beta chain was sequenced in a study of long-term antiretroviral therapy in people with HIV. Study-wide results and limits: Clones with expansion before ART led the repertoire at all time points. CDR3 lengths in HIV samples spanned a narrower range than controls. Blood was collected between about 2003 and 2017, possibly under older ART regimens.

Remarks on this clone: Its antigen is not identified.

Samples were assayed with immunoSEQ v3.0 at survey level. Roughly 35,000-55,000 T-cell genomes per sample were the sequencing target. Assay: immunoSEQ multiplex PCR; the TCRdb copy retains only in-frame clones and omits some. The table shows 35,000 or so clones, with 70% to 90% occurring only once. Trimming took 1 base from V and 0 from J, leaving 6 bases between them. The germline V gene has CDR1 SEHNR and CDR2 FQNEAQ (reference sequence). CDR3 length: 15 residues. The source is a young man with HIV. Sample: unsorted PBMCs, taken 2.2 years after starting antiretroviral therapy. The chain couples TRBV7-9 to TRBJ2-2; no definite D call. CDR3 sequence: CASSLGGANTGELFF. The DNA for the CDR3 is TGTGCCAGCAGCTTAGGTGGAGCGAACACCGGGGAGCTGTTTTTT.